These T cell receptor beta chains were read from a single sample in a study of blood T cells in healthy people across ages. TCRdb fed the 5' RACE reads into MiXCR, producing one record per CDR3 protein. The data hold around 1,800,000 distinct CDR3 sequences, with around 42% observed a single time. The specimen was blood. The receptors were sampled from a human donor in good health. Both conserved end residues are part of each CDR3. The D gene is left open where the match is weak. Expanded clones get a size class; other rows say once, few or many, or leave the size out.

abundance	v_gene	j_gene	d_gene	CDR3nt	CDR3aa
few	TRBV20-1	TRBJ2-3	TRBD2	TGCAGTGCTAACCAGCGGGGGGGCCAAGATACGCAGTATTTT	CSANQRGGQDTQYF
.	TRBV7-8	TRBJ2-7	.	TGTGCCAGCAGCCTAAAACTAGCTCTCCCCCTGGGCGAGCAGTACTTC	CASSLKLALPLGEQYF
.	TRBV7-6	TRBJ2-3	.	TGTGCCAACAGCTTATTTGACAAAAGCACAGATACGCAGTATTTT	CANSLFDKSTDTQYF
many	TRBV7-9	TRBJ2-5	.	TGTGCCAGCAGCTTAATCGAGGAGACCCAGTACTTC	CASSLIEETQYF
.	TRBV18	TRBJ1-2	.	TGTGCCAGCTCACCTTTGGGTGAGGATGGCTACACCTTC	CASSPLGEDGYTF
once	TRBV4-3	TRBJ2-2	TRBD1	TGCGCCAGCAGCCAGGCCGGGACAGTAACTTCGAACACCGGGGAGCTGTTTTTT	CASSQAGTVTSNTGELFF
few	TRBV11-3	TRBJ1-2	.	TGTGCCAGCAGCCCTACGACCCACGGCTACACCTTC	CASSPTTHGYTF
.	TRBV2	TRBJ2-1	.	TGTGCCAGCAGTGAATTGGGGGGGGGGCGTAGGAATGAGCAGTTCTTC	CASSELGGGRRNEQFF
few	TRBV29-1	TRBJ2-7	.	TGCAGCGTTGTGGTGTCCGGCTCCTACGAGCAGTACTTC	CSVVVSGSYEQYF
few	TRBV27	TRBJ2-7	.	TGTGCCAGCAGTTTGAAACCGACAGGCGCTTACTACGAGCAGTACTTC	CASSLKPTGAYYEQYF
.	TRBV6-5	TRBJ2-3	.	TGTGCCGCCTGGGGGGCTGATACGCAGTATTTT	CAAWGADTQYF